A selection of T cell receptor beta chains follows, all from one sample in a study of a mutant IDH1 vaccine in newly diagnosed glioma. Measured with immunoSEQ multiplex PCR; TCRdb has only the in-frame clones, and not every one. Of 40,000 to 55,000 clones listed, about three quarters are singletons. No antigen has been identified for these receptors. The source material was PBMCs, sampled from a glioma patient whose treatment included an IDH1 peptide vaccine. Receptors were obtained from a man aged 35-49 years with glioma. Both conserved end residues are part of each CDR3. Each record gives: V gene, D gene, J gene, clone size, CDR3 DNA, CDR3 protein. The D gene is left open where the match is weak. A row's size may be missing; if present it is once, few, many or a size class.

>TRBV9|TRBD1|TRBJ1-2|-
TGTGCCAGCAGCCGTATGCTAGGCACAGGGGGGTATGGCTACACCTTC
CASSRMLGTGGYGYTF
>TRBV30|-|TRBJ1-1|-
TGTGCCTGGAGTGGGTTAAAACGGGGGAACACTGAAGCTTTCTTT
CAWSGLKRGNTEAFF
>TRBV9|-|TRBJ2-2|-
TGTGCCAGCAGCGCCCTAGCGATCCCCGGGGAGCTGTTTTTT
CASSALAIPGELFF
>TRBV5-1|-|TRBJ1-1|few
TGCGCCAGCAGCTTGGATAGGGACTTGAACACTGAAGCTTTCTTT
CASSLDRDLNTEAFF
>TRBV12-5|TRBD2|TRBJ2-1|-
TGTGCTAGTGCCTTGACTAGCGGGGCTTACAATGAGCAGTTCTTC
CASALTSGAYNEQFF
>TRBV5-4|-|TRBJ2-1|-
TGTGCCAGCAGCCCGTCTCGGGGGCAGAACTACAATGAGCAGTTCTTC
CASSPSRGQNYNEQFF
>TRBV6-5|-|TRBJ1-1|few
TGTGCCAGCAGTCGTCATATGAACACTGAAGCTTTCTTT
CASSRHMNTEAFF
>TRBV2|-|TRBJ2-6|-
TGTGCCAGCAGCGTCACAGGACCCTCTGGGGCCAACGTCCTGACTTTC
CASSVTGPSGANVLTF
>TRBV11-3|-|TRBJ2-1|-
TGTGCCAGCAGCTTAGGCACCGAGACCGACTACAATGAGCAGTTCTTC
CASSLGTETDYNEQFF
>TRBV2|-|TRBJ2-7|-
TGTGCCAGCAGGGACCCGATCAGCGTCCACGAGCAGTACTTC
CASRDPISVHEQYF
>TRBV20-1|-|TRBJ1-1|few
TGCAGTGCGCAACTCTCTTCTGAAGCTTTCTTT
CSAQLSSEAFF
>TRBV9|-|TRBJ2-1|-
TGTGCCAGCAGCGCGACTAGTTATAATGAGCAGTTCTTC
CASSATSYNEQFF
>TRBV10-3|-|TRBJ2-7|-
TGTGCCATCAGGGAGGAGGGGACGACCTCCTACGAGCAGTACTTC
CAIREEGTTSYEQYF
>TRBV6-5|TRBD2|TRBJ2-7|-
TGTGCCACCTACCGCGGGAGGGGTGTCTACGAGCAGTACTTC
CATYRGRGVYEQYF
>TRBV5-1|TRBD1|TRBJ2-5|-
TGCGCCAGCAGCTACGGGACAGAAGATTACCAAGAGACCCAGTACTTC
CASSYGTEDYQETQYF
>TRBV5-1|-|TRBJ2-3|-
TGCGCCAGCAGCTTGAGGCTACAAAGCACAGATACGCAGTATTTT
CASSLRLQSTDTQYF
>TRBV10-2|-|TRBJ1-5|-
TGCGCCAGCAGTGAGCGACAAGGGGGGTGGATCAATCAGCCCCAGCATTTT
CASSERQGGWINQPQHF
>TRBV29-1|TRBD1|TRBJ2-4|-
TGCAGCGTCCGTGGGACAGAGCTCAACATTCAGTACTTC
CSVRGTELNIQYF
>TRBV15|-|TRBJ1-1|-
TGTGCCACCAGCAGGCACAGGGCTGAAGCTTTCTTT
CATSRHRAEAFF
>TRBV6-6|TRBD2|TRBJ2-1|-
TGTGCCAGCAATCCTCGGACTAGCTCCTACAATGAGCAGTTCTTC
CASNPRTSSYNEQFF
>TRBV2|-|TRBJ1-1|-
TGTGCCAGCAGTGTTGGGCTGAACACTGAAGCTTTCTTT
CASSVGLNTEAFF
>TRBV6-5|-|TRBJ2-3|-
TGTGCCACCAAGGGGGTTTCAGATACGCAGTATTTT
CATKGVSDTQYF
>TRBV7-2|-|TRBJ2-2|-
TGTGCCAGCAGCCGACCCACTTCGAACACCGGGGAGCTGTTTTTT
CASSRPTSNTGELFF
>TRBV7-2|-|TRBJ2-1|-
TGTGCCAGCACCCTTGCGGCCTCGGGCAATGAGCAGTTCTTC
CASTLAASGNEQFF
>TRBV5-6|TRBD2|TRBJ2-7|-
TGTGCCAGCAGCTTGCGGGGACTAAGCTCCTACGAGCAGTACTTC
CASSLRGLSSYEQYF
>TRBV5-1|-|TRBJ1-4|once
TGCGCCAGCAGTATAAGCCGGGCGTGGGATGAAAAACTGTTTTTT
CASSISRAWDEKLFF
>TRBV19|TRBD1|TRBJ2-1|-
TGTGCCAGTAAGGTGCCCGGGACAGGGACGGATGAGCAGTTCTTC
CASKVPGTGTDEQFF
>TRBV6-4|-|TRBJ1-1|-
TGTGCCAGCAGTGAGGAAAGGGGGGCGGCTGAAGCTTTCTTT
CASSEERGAAEAFF
>TRBV27|-|TRBJ1-2|-
TGTGCCAGCAGTTTATCTGGCGGGGCATACTATGGCTACACCTTC
CASSLSGGAYYGYTF
>TRBV14|-|TRBJ2-7|-
TGTGCCAGCAGCCATTCGCGCCACGAGCAGTACTTC
CASSHSRHEQYF
>TRBV4-3|-|TRBJ2-2|-
TGCGCCAGCAGCCAAGGTCGGGTCGGGGAGCTGTTTTTT
CASSQGRVGELFF
>TRBV7-9|-|TRBJ1-5|-
TGTGCCAGCAGCTCAGAACATCAGCCCCAGCATTTT
CASSSEHQPQHF
>TRBV6-6|-|TRBJ2-3|-
TGTGCCAGCAGTTACGGGATGGAGCAGGGAACAGATACGCAGTATTTT
CASSYGMEQGTDTQYF
>TRBV10-2|TRBD1|TRBJ1-2|-
TGCGCCAGCGGAGACAGGGGCTATGGCTACACCTTC
CASGDRGYGYTF
>TRBV28|-|TRBJ1-2|-
TGTGCCAGCAGTTTATTTGGCGGGATGGCGGGATCTGACGGCTATGGCTACACCTTC
CASSLFGGMAGSDGYGYTF
>TRBV6-1|-|TRBJ2-3|-
TGTGCCAGCAGTGGCCCCGGGACACTGATAACTAGCACAGATACGCAGTATTTT
CASSGPGTLITSTDTQYF
>TRBV25-1|-|TRBJ2-1|-
TGTGCCAGCAGTGGATCCCAGAATGAGCAGTTCTTC
CASSGSQNEQFF
>TRBV30|-|TRBJ1-5|-
TGTGCCTGGAGGGCCCCACCGAGTAATAGCAATCAGCCCCAGCATTTT
CAWRAPPSNSNQPQHF
>TRBV7-2|TRBD1|TRBJ2-2|-
TGTGCCAGCAGCCCCAACAGGGGCACCGGGGAGCTGTTTTTT
CASSPNRGTGELFF
>TRBV11-1|-|TRBJ2-1|-
TGTGCCAGCAGCCTCCCCGCCTCCTCCTACAATGAGCAGTTCTTC
CASSLPASSYNEQFF
>TRBV7-8|TRBD1|TRBJ1-2|few
TGTGCCAGCAGCCCAGACTTCGGGTGGGGACAGACTAACTATGGCTACACCTTC
CASSPDFGWGQTNYGYTF
>TRBV11-2|-|TRBJ1-1|-
TGTGCCAGCAGCTTCCCACGTCAAGACACTGAAGCTTTCTTT
CASSFPRQDTEAFF
>TRBV6-4|-|TRBJ2-3|-
TGTGCCAGCAGTGACTCGTGGAGGGGCACAGATACGCAGTATTTT
CASSDSWRGTDTQYF
>TRBV27|-|TRBJ2-7|-
TGTGCCAGCAGTCCGGGACCCCACGAGCAGTACTTC
CASSPGPHEQYF
>TRBV11-2|-|TRBJ1-5|-
TGTGCCAGCAGCTTATTTGGCAATCAGCCCCAGCATTTT
CASSLFGNQPQHF
>TRBV7-9|-|TRBJ2-3|-
TGTGCCAGCAGCTTAGTACGGACACAGACAGATACGCAGTATTTT
CASSLVRTQTDTQYF
>TRBV6-5|-|TRBJ2-3|-
TGTGCCAGCAGTTACGCTCGGATAATGAGGGATACGCAGTATTTT
CASSYARIMRDTQYF
>TRBV7-2|TRBD2|TRBJ2-2|-
TGTGCCAGCAGCCCCTCCTTAGCGGGAGCCTCGAACACCGGGGAGCTGTTTTTT
CASSPSLAGASNTGELFF
>TRBV11-2|-|TRBJ2-5|-
TGTGCCAGCAGCCAAATTTGGAGTGGAGGGGGAAGGGAGACCCAGTACTTC
CASSQIWSGGGRETQYF
>TRBV4-1|-|TRBJ2-1|-
TGCGCCAGCAGCCAAGGAGGGAATGAGCAGTTCTTC
CASSQGGNEQFF
>TRBV7-6|-|TRBJ2-2|-
TGTGCCAGCAGCTTAGGGGGGGCCAGACAGAGGAACACCGGGGAGCTGTTTTTT
CASSLGGARQRNTGELFF
>TRBV25-1|-|TRBJ1-1|few
TGTGCCAGCAGTGAGCCAGGGTGGACTGAAGCTTTCTTT
CASSEPGWTEAFF